The clone carrying this T cell receptor (beta chain) was counted at least ten times. Its antigen remains unknown. This record comes from a study of T cell repertoires in cytomegalovirus infection. The wider study: Public TCR beta signatures provided an indication of both CMV infection and a matching HLA type. Study outcomes and limitations: HLA-C-restricted CMV clonotypes gave the most frequent clonotype in two of eight donors. Identification of carriers of CMV plus the relevant HLA was performed using cumulative public TCR beta family frequency.

The length of the CDR3 is 16 residues. Per the germline V gene, CDR1 is SGHTA and CDR2 is FQGNSA. V was cut by 7 bases and J by 0 bases, with 16 bases left in between. TCRdb re-analysed the reads in MiXCR, keeping a single row per CDR3 protein. Of roughly 280,000 distinct CDR3 sequences in the sample, around 13% were seen once. The rearrangement links TRBV7-2 to TRBJ2-4, with D perhaps matching TRBD1 (5 bases). Sequencing was performed on PBMCs. This receptor was obtained from a human donor in good health (CMV status not recorded). Some clones in this sample may be carry-over from other donors' samples. CDR3 coding DNA: TGTGCCAGCACCACAATGACAGAAATAGCCAAAAACATTCAGTACTTC. Protein sequence: CASTTMTEIAKNIQYF.